This T cell receptor beta chain was profiled in a study of CD8+CD57+ T cells in acquired aplastic anemia. Overall study context: When averaged, DNA from sorted CD4+ and CD8+ cells came to 3 to 3.5 ug.

This clonotype was seen a handful of times. Its antigen is not identified. Regarding the study as a whole: Comparison of patients with controls identified almost 30 shared CD8+ CDR3 sequences. Patients showed no significant difference from controls in CD8+ Simpson's diversity.

Trimming took 5 bases from V and 1 from J, leaving 9 bases between them. The CDR3 is 14 amino acids. CDR1 SGHVT and CDR2 SQSDAQ come from the germline V gene. Genomic DNA served as template for TCR beta VDJ and CDR3 profiling. TCRdb re-called the reads with MiXCR, one entry per CDR3 protein. This table holds about 210,000 distinct CDR3 sequences, 34% found once. The V call is TRBV7-4, the J call TRBJ2-1; D is undetermined. Sequenced: sorted CD4+, CD8+, or CD8+CD57+ T cells (not recorded which) from PBMCs. This clonotype originated in a human donor in good health, serving as a control. The CDR3 spells CASSRTPSYNEQFF. CDR3 bases: TGTGCCAGCAGCCGAACCCCTTCCTACAATGAGCAGTTCTTC.